A single sample is the source of the 16 T cell receptor beta chains below, sequenced in a study of T cells after yellow fever vaccination. MiXCR was run by TCRdb on the 5' RACE reads, yielding one entry per CDR3 protein. This table holds 300,000 or so distinct CDR3 sequences, 10% to 15% found once. The sample consisted of CD4+ T cells sorted from PBMCs, taken 45 days after the yellow fever booster vaccination. These receptors originate from a man in his thirties or forties who received the YFV17D yellow fever vaccine.

A few counts support this clonotype. J is TRBJ2-3 and V is TRBV5-1, with 8 bases that match TRBD1. The CDR3 runs 17 residues. With V trimmed by 3 bases and J by 3 bases, 12 bases remained unmatched. Germline V gene lookup returns CDR1 SGHRS and CDR2 YFSETQ. The CDR3, as DNA: TGCGCCAGCAGCTCAACAACCAGGGGGCGTGGAACAGATACGCAGTATTTT. Translating gives CASSSTTRGRGTDTQYF. The full variable domain, rest sourced from reference TRBV5-1 and TRBJ2-3, is KAGVTQTPRYLIKTRGQQVTLSCSPISGHRSVSWYQQTPGQGLQFLFEYFSETQRNKGNFPGRFSGRQFSNSRSEMNVSTLELGDSALYLCASSSTTRGRGTDTQYFGPGTRLTVL.

This chain connects TRBV7-9 to TRBJ1-2; D gene unclear. There are 9 residues in the CDR3. V lost 11 bases to trimming and J lost 7 bases, with 8 bases between them. The V gene's germline CDR1 is SEHNR and CDR2 FQNEAQ (reference sequence). The CDR3: CACLGGYTF. The CDR3 DNA sequence: TGTGCCTGTCTCGGTGGCTACACCTTC.

The chain recombines TRBV7-2 with TRBJ2-7; 7 bases fit TRBD2. This CDR3 is built from 17 residues. Looked up from germline, CDR1 is SGHTA and CDR2 is FQGNSA. The ends lost 1 base at V and 7 bases at J; junction bases unmatched: 16. CDR3 bases: TGTGCCAGCAGCTTAGTGGGAGGGCCCCTCAATCAGGGTGAGCAGTACTTC. Its protein is CASSLVGGPLNQGEQYF.

In its sample, this clonotype was seen many times. The genes are TRBV9 and TRBJ2-1; D unclear. Germline V gene data show CDR1 as SGDLS and CDR2 as YYNGEE. The CDR3 loop spans 18 amino acids. Trimming took 0 bases from V and 0 from J, leaving 16 bases between them. The CDR3 is CASSVDSLSTSSYNEQFF. CDR3 DNA: TGTGCCAGCAGCGTAGACTCCTTGTCTACAAGCTCCTACAATGAGCAGTTCTTC.

This clonotype appeared a few times. The CDR3 loop reads CAWSVNTEAFF. As DNA, the CDR3 is TGTGCCTGGAGTGTAAACACTGAAGCTTTCTTT. The rearrangement links TRBV30 to TRBJ1-1, with D unresolved. This CDR3 is built from 11 residues. V lost 0 bases and J lost 2, with 1 base in between. The germline V gene encodes CDR1 GTSNPN and CDR2 SVGIG (reference sequence). Full variable domain (outside the CDR3, taken from reference TRBV30 and TRBJ1-1): SQTIHQWPATLVQPVGSPLSLECTVEGTSNPNLYWYRQAAGRGLQLLFYSVGIGQISSEVPQNLSASRPQDRQFILSSKKLLLSDSGFYLCAWSVNTEAFFGQGTRLTVV.

In this sample, this clonotype turned up a few times. The chain has TRBV2 and TRBJ2-1, with D unclear. Germline V CDR1 and CDR2: SNHLY, FYNNEI. The V gene lost 2 bases and the J gene lost 10 bases, with 12 bases spanning the gap. The CDR3 contains 13 residues. Here the CDR3 reads CASSESLASEQFF. The CDR3 DNA sequence: TGTGCCAGCAGTGAAAGTCTGGCCTCGGAGCAGTTCTTC.

The rearrangement links TRBV2 to TRBJ2-7, with a weak D call TRBD2 (7 bases). CDR1 and CDR2 (germline): SNHLY, FYNNEI. This CDR3 region has 14 residues. With 7 bases removed from V and 4 bases from J, the gap between germline ends came to 17 bases. The CDR3 DNA follows: TGTGCCAGCACAGGCGGGAGAGGGGGATACGAGCAGTACTTC. As protein: CASTGGRGGYEQYF.

This chain joins TRBV5-5 and TRBJ2-7; 9 bases line up with TRBD1. The trim removed 0 bases at V and 6 bases at J, leaving 10 bases unmatched. Germline V gene sequence: CDR1 SGHKS, CDR2 YYEKEE (reference sequence). The CDR3 has 16 residues. The CDR3 nucleotides read TGTGCCAGCAGCTTGGGTTGGCGGGACAGGGTATTCGAGCAGTACTTC. Protein sequence: CASSLGWRDRVFEQYF. The full variable domain, with the rest looked up from reference TRBV5-5 and TRBJ2-7, is DAGVTQSPTHLIKTRGQQVTLRCSPISGHKSVSWYQQVLGQGPQFIFQYYEKEERGRGNFPDRFSARQFPNYSSELNVNALLLGDSALYLCASSLGWRDRVFEQYFGPGTRLTVT.

The chain carries TRBV7-8 and TRBJ1-3; D gene ambiguous. CDR1 SGHVS and CDR2 FQNEAQ come from the germline V gene. Trimming cost V 2 bases and J 0 bases, with 8 bases left between them. This CDR3 region has 15 residues. CDR3 residues: CASSLMGSSGNTIYF. CDR3 in DNA: TGTGCCAGCAGCTTAATGGGGTCCTCTGGAAACACCATATATTTT. Together with reference TRBV7-8 and TRBJ1-3, the CDR3 gives the full variable domain: GAGVSQSPRYKVAKRGQDVALRCDPISGHVSLFWYQQALGQGPEFLTYFQNEAQLDKSGLPSDRFFAERPEGSVSTLKIQRTQQEDSAVYLCASSLMGSSGNTIYFGEGSWLTVV.

This clonotype was counted between two and nine times. The CDR3 here is CATREWGAAEQFF. CDR3 nucleotides: TGTGCCACCCGAGAATGGGGCGCCGCTGAGCAGTTCTTC. The chain carries TRBV24-1 and TRBJ2-1; tentative D call: TRBD1 (5 bases). From germline, CDR1 is KGHDR and CDR2 SFDVKD. The CDR3 length is 13 residues. The V end was cut by 9 bases, the J end by 9 bases, with 17 bases between.

The J gene is TRBJ2-1, the V gene TRBV29-1; 8 bases are shared with TRBD1. Germline assignment: CDR1 SQVTM and CDR2 ANQGSEA. Unmatched junction bases numbered 10, after V lost 6 bases and J lost 9 bases. The CDR3 contains 13 residues. DNA for the CDR3: TGCAGCGTGAGGGCAGGGGGCACGGGTGAGCAGTTCTTC. This gives the protein CSVRAGGTGEQFF.

The chain employs TRBV4-3 and TRBJ2-1, with unresolved D. The germline V and J ends were trimmed by 4 bases and 4 bases, with 8 bases remaining between them. Germline CDR1 and CDR2: LGHNA and YSLEER. The CDR3 sequence is 13 residues long. CDR3 DNA: TGCGCCAGCAGCCCTCCCAATTACAATGAGCAGTTCTTC. Translated: CASSPPNYNEQFF.

In this sample, this clonotype turned up a few times. The CDR3 nucleotides are TGCGCCAGCAGCCAAGGCCAGGGGGTCCACGAGCAGTACTTC. It yields the protein CASSQGQGVHEQYF. The chain combines TRBV4-3 with TRBJ2-7; 7 nucleotides match TRBD1. The CDR3 contains 14 residues. J lost 5 bases, V lost 1 base, and 5 bases had no gene match. The germline V gene has CDR1 LGHNA and CDR2 YSLEER.

The chain is built from TRBV19 and TRBJ1-2, with 9 positions matching TRBD1. Germline V gene lookup returns CDR1 LNHDA and CDR2 SQIVND (reference sequence). The CDR3 is 13 amino acids. The trim removed 6 bases at V and 8 bases at J, leaving 7 bases unmatched. CDR3 nucleotide sequence: TGTGCCAGTAGGGGGACAGGGATGGAAGGCTACACCTTC. Amino acids: CASRGTGMEGYTF.

The chain employs TRBV7-9 and TRBJ2-1; possibly TRBD1 for D (6 bases). This CDR3 has 12 amino acids. The germline CDR1 and CDR2 sequences are SEHNR and FQNEAQ (reference sequence). With 5 bases removed from V and 10 bases from J, the gap between germline ends came to 12 bases. In nucleotides, the CDR3 is TGTGCCAGCAGCACCCAGGGGACAGAGCAGTTCTTC. Protein: CASSTQGTEQFF.

The rearrangement joins TRBV12-3 or TRBV12-4 to TRBJ2-2; unclear D gene. The CDR3 extends over 13 amino acids. V was cut by 5 bases and J by 3 bases, with 7 bases left in between. CDR3 amino acids: CASSSSYTGELFF. The CDR3, as DNA: TGTGCCAGCAGTAGCTCCTACACCGGGGAGCTGTTTTTT.